The 5 T cell receptor beta chains in this list originate from one sample, sequenced in a study of cytomegalovirus exposure and HLA in healthy donors. In the PCR, 60 Vbeta and 13 Jbeta primers were used. The assay was immunoSEQ multiplex PCR, and TCRdb's table has in-frame clones only and misses some. The sample table includes 30,000 to 40,000 clones. The sample was PBMCs. All receptors come from a woman aged 40 to 50 in good health and CMV-seropositive.

The chain carries TRBV30 and TRBJ2-5; D is uncertain. This CDR3 contains 11 residues. Germline CDR1 is GTSNPN and CDR2 is SVGIG (reference sequence). With 0 bases removed from V and 5 bases from J, the gap between germline ends came to 4 bases. The CDR3 is CAWSVRETQYF. For the CDR3, the DNA is TGTGCCTGGAGTGTACGGGAGACCCAGTACTTC. The whole variable domain, remainder taken from reference TRBV30 and TRBJ2-5, is SQTIHQWPATLVQPVGSPLSLECTVEGTSNPNLYWYRQAAGRGLQLLFYSVGIGQISSEVPQNLSASRPQDRQFILSSKKLLLSDSGFYLCAWSVRETQYFGPGTRLLVL.

CDR3 nucleotide sequence: TGCGCCAGCAGCTCCGGGACATCTGAAGCTTTCTTT. Its protein product is CASSSGTSEAFF. This sequence joins TRBV5-1 and TRBJ1-1; maybe TRBD1 (6 bases). Trimming pared 3 bases from V and 6 bases from J, leaving 9 bases between. The CDR3 is 12 residues long. Germline V gene lookup returns CDR1 SGHRS and CDR2 YFSETQ.

CDR3 protein: CASAFTGQGAANYGYTF. The CDR3 DNA reads as TGTGCTAGTGCCTTTACCGGACAGGGGGCCGCTAACTATGGCTACACCTTC. The chain couples TRBV12-5 to TRBJ1-2; TRBD1 matches 11 bases. There are 17 residues in the CDR3. V lost 7 bases to trimming and J lost 0 bases; unmatched junction nucleotides: 10. Germline CDR1 reads LGHNT; CDR2 reads FRNRAP.

This rearrangement joins TRBV9 to TRBJ2-6; 7 positions match TRBD1. CDR1 and CDR2 from the germline V gene are SGDLS and YYNGEE. Trimming took 4 bases from V and 1 from J; bases not matched to a gene: 11. The CDR3 has 18 residues. CDR3 in DNA: TGTGCCAGCAGCCCTAGAGGGACAGCCAATTCTGGGGCCAACGTCCTGACTTTC. This translates into CASSPRGTANSGANVLTF.

The V and J genes are TRBV2 and TRBJ2-7; 9 bases map to TRBD2. The V gene end was trimmed by 2 bases and the J gene end by 7 bases; junction bases not matched to a gene: 9. The CDR3 contains 15 residues. CDR1 is SNHLY and CDR2 is FYNNEI in the germline V gene. CDR3 DNA sequence: TGTGCCAGCAGTGAATGGGGGGGACTAGCTAATGAGCAGTACTTC. This codes for CASSEWGGLANEQYF. Looking up the rest from reference TRBV2 and TRBJ2-7 gives the full variable domain: EPEVTQTPSHQVTQMGQEVILRCVPISNHLYFYWYRQILGQKVEFLVSFYNNEISEKSEIFDDQFSVERPDGSNFTLKIRSTKLEDSAMYFCASSEWGGLANEQYFGPGTRLTVT.